Given below is one T cell receptor beta chain in context. Its antigen is currently unknown. At one boundary the junction diverges from the germline segment, which might be a read error. These data come from a study of cytomegalovirus exposure and HLA in healthy donors. General study points: Follow-up analysis seemed to connect common viral pathogens with several of the most significant clusters identified.

A multiplex PCR was run with 60 Vbeta primers and 13 Jbeta primers. Sequenced by immunoSEQ multiplex PCR; TCRdb stores in-frame clones only, minus some. The sample carries under 200,000 clones, about 63% recorded once. Healthy bone marrow donors made up the donor group. The clonotype was recovered from a woman in her forties in good health and CMV-seropositive. The sequencing sample was made of PBMCs.

CDR3 residues: CASSLGVRGYPF. The CDR3, as DNA: TGTGCCAGTAGTCTAGGGGTCAGAGGCTACCCCTTC. The V gene is TRBV19, the J gene TRBJ1-2; TRBD1 is a possible D gene (5 bases). This CDR3 has 12 residues. Germline CDR1 is LNHDA and CDR2 is SQIVND (reference sequence).